This T cell receptor (beta chain) was sequenced for a study of cytomegalovirus exposure and HLA in healthy donors. Study outcomes and limitations: One variant, a missense change in DCLRE1C, was linked in a later analysis to TCR beta V- and J-gene trimming.

PCR involved 60 Vbeta and 13 Jbeta primers. Some clones are missing from TCRdb's copy, which holds only in-frame ones; the method was immunoSEQ multiplex PCR. Of about 83,000 clones detected, about 71% appear once; the ten largest clones hold around 8.4%. Germline V CDR1 and CDR2: SGHAT, FQDESV (reference sequence). Trimming cost V 1 base and J 3 bases; bases outside gene matches: 0. CDR3 length: 14 amino acids. Worth noting for this clone: Its antigen is not identified.

The chain is built from TRBV11-1 and TRBJ2-7; 10 bases are shared with TRBD1. This TCR was sampled from a man in his fifties or sixties in good health and CMV-seronegative. The source material was PBMCs. The CDR3 DNA sequence: TGTGCCAGCAGCTTAGGGACAGGGGGCTACGAGCAGTACTTC. Translated, it gives CASSLGTGGYEQYF.